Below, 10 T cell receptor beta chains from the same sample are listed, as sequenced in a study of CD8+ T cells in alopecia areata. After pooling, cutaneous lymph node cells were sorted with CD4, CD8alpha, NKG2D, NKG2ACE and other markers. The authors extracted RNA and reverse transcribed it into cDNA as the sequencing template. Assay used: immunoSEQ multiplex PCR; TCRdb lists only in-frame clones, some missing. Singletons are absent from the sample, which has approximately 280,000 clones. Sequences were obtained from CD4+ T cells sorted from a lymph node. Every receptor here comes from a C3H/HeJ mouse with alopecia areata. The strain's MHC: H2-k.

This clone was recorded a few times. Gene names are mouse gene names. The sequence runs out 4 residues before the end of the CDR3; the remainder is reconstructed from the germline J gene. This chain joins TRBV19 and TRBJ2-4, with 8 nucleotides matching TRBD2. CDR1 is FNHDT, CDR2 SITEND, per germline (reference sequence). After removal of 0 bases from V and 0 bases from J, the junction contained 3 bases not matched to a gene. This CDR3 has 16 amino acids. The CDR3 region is CASSIDWGTSQNTLYF. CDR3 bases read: TGTGCCAGCAGTATAGACTGGGGGACTAGTCAAAAC.

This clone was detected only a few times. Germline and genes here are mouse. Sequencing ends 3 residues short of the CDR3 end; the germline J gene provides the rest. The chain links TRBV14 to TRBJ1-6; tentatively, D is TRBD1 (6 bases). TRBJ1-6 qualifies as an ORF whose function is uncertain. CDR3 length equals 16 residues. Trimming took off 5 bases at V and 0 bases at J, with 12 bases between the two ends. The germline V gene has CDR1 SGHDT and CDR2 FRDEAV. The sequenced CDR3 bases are TGTGCCAGCAGCCCTGGGACATCTTCCTATAATTCGCCC. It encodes CASSPGTSSYNSP. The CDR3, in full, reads CASSPGTSSYNSPLYF.

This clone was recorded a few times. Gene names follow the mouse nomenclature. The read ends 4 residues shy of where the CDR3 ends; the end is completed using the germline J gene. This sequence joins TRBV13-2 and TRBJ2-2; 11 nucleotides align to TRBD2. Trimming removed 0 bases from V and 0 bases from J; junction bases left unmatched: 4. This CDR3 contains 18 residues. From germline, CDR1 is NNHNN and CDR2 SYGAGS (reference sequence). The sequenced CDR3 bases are TGTGCCAGCGGTGATGCACGACTGGGGGGGTCAAACACCGGG. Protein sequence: CASGDARLGGSNTG. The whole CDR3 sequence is CASGDARLGGSNTGQLYF.

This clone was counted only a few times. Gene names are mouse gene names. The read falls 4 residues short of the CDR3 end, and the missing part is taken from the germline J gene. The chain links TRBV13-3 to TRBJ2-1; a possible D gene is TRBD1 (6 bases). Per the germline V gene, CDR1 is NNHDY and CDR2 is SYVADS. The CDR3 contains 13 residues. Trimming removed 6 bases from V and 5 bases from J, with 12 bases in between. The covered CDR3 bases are TGTGCCAGCAAGCGGACAGTTGATGCT. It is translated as CASKRTVDA. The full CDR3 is CASKRTVDAEQFF.

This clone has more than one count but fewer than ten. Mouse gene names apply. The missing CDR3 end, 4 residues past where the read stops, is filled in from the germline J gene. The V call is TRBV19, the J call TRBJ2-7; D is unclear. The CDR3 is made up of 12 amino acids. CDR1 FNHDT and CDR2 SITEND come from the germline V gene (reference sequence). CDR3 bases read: TGTGCCAGCAGTATCCCAAAGGAT. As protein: CASSIPKD. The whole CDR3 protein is CASSIPKDEQYF.

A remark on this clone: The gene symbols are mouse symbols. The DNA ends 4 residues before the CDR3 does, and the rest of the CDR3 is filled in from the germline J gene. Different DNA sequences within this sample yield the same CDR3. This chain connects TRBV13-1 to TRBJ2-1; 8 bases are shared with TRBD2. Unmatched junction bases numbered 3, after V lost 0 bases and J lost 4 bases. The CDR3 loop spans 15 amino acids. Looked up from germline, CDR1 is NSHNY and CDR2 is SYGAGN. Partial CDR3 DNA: TGTGCCAGCAGTGATGCACCTGGGGGGTATGCT. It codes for CASSDAPGGYA. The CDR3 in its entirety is CASSDAPGGYAEQFF.

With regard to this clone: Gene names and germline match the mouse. CDR3 region: CASSIAHRNTEVFF. Incomplete CDR3 DNA: TGTGCCAGCAGTATAGCTCACAGAAACACA. The rearrangement uses TRBV19 and TRBJ1-1; no definite D call. The read is 4 residues too short to cover the CDR3 end, so that end is filled in from the germline J gene. The germline V gene has CDR1 FNHDT and CDR2 SITEND (reference sequence). Trimming left V 0 bases short and J 1 base short, with 7 bases between. The CDR3 length is 14 residues.

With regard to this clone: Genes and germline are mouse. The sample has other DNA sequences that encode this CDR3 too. The CDR3 protein is CAWSPGQSNSDYTF. The sequenced part of the CDR3 DNA is TGTGCCTGGAGCCCGGGACAATCAAACTCC. The rearrangement joins TRBV31 to TRBJ1-2; a possible D gene is TRBD1 (6 bases). The read stops 4 residues short of the end of the CDR3; the missing end is completed from the germline J gene. Germline V gene sequence: CDR1 GKSSPN, CDR2 SITVG. V was cut by 3 bases and J by 0 bases, with 11 bases left in between. The CDR3 is 14 residues long.

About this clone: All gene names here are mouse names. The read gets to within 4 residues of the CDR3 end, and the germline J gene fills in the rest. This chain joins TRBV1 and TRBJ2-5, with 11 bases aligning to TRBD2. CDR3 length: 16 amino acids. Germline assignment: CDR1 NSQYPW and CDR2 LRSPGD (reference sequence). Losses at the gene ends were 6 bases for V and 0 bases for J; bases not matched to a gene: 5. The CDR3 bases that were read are TGCACCTGCAGGGCGGGGACTGGGGGTAACCAAGAC. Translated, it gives CTCRAGTGGNQD. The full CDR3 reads CTCRAGTGGNQDTQYF.

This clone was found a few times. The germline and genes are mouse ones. The CDR3 loop reads CASSDHSYNSPLYF. The part of the CDR3 DNA that was read is TGTGCCAGCAGTGATCACAGCTATAATTCGCCC. The chain combines TRBV13-1 with TRBJ1-6, with no clear D. The CDR3 extends 3 residues past the end of the read, so its final part is completed from the germline J gene. TRBJ1-6 is sorted into the ORF group, with uncertain function. CDR1 is NSHNY and CDR2 is SYGAGN in the germline V gene. The CDR3 length is 14 residues. V was pared by 1 base and J by 3 bases, with 5 bases between.